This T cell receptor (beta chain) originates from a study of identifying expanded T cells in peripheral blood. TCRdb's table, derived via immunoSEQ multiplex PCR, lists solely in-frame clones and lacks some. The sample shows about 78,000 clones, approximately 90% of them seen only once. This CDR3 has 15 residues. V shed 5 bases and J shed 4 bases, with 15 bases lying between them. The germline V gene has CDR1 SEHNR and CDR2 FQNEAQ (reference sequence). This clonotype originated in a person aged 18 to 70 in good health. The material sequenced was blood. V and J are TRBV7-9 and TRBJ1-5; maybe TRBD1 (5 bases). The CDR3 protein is CASSPTWGGNQPQHF. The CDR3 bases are TGTGCCAGCAGCCCTACCTGGGGGGGAAATCAGCCCCAGCATTTT.